The T cell receptor (beta chain) described here comes from a study of blood T cell repertoires in COVID-19. Study background: There were acute and convalescent COVID-19 samples, and they came from the United States, Italy and Spain.

Clones were sequenced by immunoSEQ multiplex PCR, and TCRdb holds only the in-frame ones, with some missing. The table records about 180,000 clones, approximately 80% of them present only once. The CDR3 sequence is 11 residues long. With 7 bases removed from V and 5 bases from J, the gap between germline ends came to 12 bases. Germline-derived CDR1 and CDR2 are DFQATT and SNEGSKA (reference sequence). This receptor was obtained from a man aged 55-75 years who had been exposed to COVID-19. The sequencing input was PBMCs or T cells enriched from blood (not recorded which). The rearrangement joins TRBV20-1 to TRBJ2-7; perhaps TRBD1 as D (5 bases). The CDR3 DNA sequence: TGCAGTGGCCAGGGTGGCAACGAGCAGTACTTC. This encodes CSGQGGNEQYF.